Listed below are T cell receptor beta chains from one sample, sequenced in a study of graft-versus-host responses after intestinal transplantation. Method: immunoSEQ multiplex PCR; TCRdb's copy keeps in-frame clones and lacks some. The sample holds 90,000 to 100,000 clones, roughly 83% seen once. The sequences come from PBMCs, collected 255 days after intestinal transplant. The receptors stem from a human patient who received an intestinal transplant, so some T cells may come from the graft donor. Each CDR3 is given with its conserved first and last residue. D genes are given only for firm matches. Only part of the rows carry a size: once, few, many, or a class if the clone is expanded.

CDR3nt: TGTGCCTCGTCGGGGGGTATAGATGGAAACACCATATATTTT
CDR3aa: CASSGGIDGNTIYF
abundance: NA
v_gene: TRBV6-6
j_gene: TRBJ1-3
d_gene: NA

CDR3nt: TGTGCCAGCAGTTTGGCTTACCAAGAGACCCAGTACTTC
CDR3aa: CASSLAYQETQYF
abundance: NA
v_gene: TRBV28
j_gene: TRBJ2-5
d_gene: NA

CDR3nt: TGTGCCGGGGGGTTTACCGGGACAGGGGGAGATACGCAGTATTTT
CDR3aa: CAGGFTGTGGDTQYF
abundance: NA
v_gene: TRBV2
j_gene: TRBJ2-3
d_gene: TRBD1

CDR3nt: TGTGCCAGTACCTCGGACAGAGGCTATGGCTACACCTTC
CDR3aa: CASTSDRGYGYTF
abundance: NA
v_gene: TRBV19
j_gene: TRBJ1-2
d_gene: NA

CDR3nt: TGTGCCAGCAGCTTGAGGGGGGGCAGAGAAGGCACAGATACGCAGTATTTT
CDR3aa: CASSLRGGREGTDTQYF
abundance: NA
v_gene: TRBV5-4
j_gene: TRBJ2-3
d_gene: NA

CDR3nt: TGTGCCAGCAGCCCACAAGGACAGGTCCCCAGAGATACGCAGTATTTT
CDR3aa: CASSPQGQVPRDTQYF
abundance: NA
v_gene: TRBV4-2
j_gene: TRBJ2-3
d_gene: TRBD1

CDR3nt: TGTGCCAGCGGCCTACTACCGGGACAGCAAGAGACCCAGTACTTC
CDR3aa: CASGLLPGQQETQYF
abundance: NA
v_gene: TRBV6-1
j_gene: TRBJ2-5
d_gene: TRBD1

CDR3nt: TGTGCCAGCGGCCGGGGGGGCCGGGATACGCAGTATTTT
CDR3aa: CASGRGGRDTQYF
abundance: NA
v_gene: TRBV7-3
j_gene: TRBJ2-3
d_gene: TRBD2

CDR3nt: TGTGCCAGCAGCTTCTTTGGGGCGGGCTACACCTTC
CDR3aa: CASSFFGAGYTF
abundance: NA
v_gene: TRBV5-6
j_gene: TRBJ1-2
d_gene: NA

CDR3nt: TGTGCCAGCAGGCCGGACAGCGACAATGAGCAGTTCTTC
CDR3aa: CASRPDSDNEQFF
abundance: NA
v_gene: TRBV5-6
j_gene: TRBJ2-1
d_gene: NA

CDR3nt: TGCGCCAGCAGCTCGGACTACTACGAGCAGTACTTC
CDR3aa: CASSSDYYEQYF
abundance: NA
v_gene: TRBV5-1
j_gene: TRBJ2-7
d_gene: NA

CDR3nt: TGTGCCAGCAGTTACCCCACAGGGAGCTCTGGAAACACCATATATTTT
CDR3aa: CASSYPTGSSGNTIYF
abundance: NA
v_gene: TRBV28
j_gene: TRBJ1-3
d_gene: NA

CDR3nt: TGTGCCAGCAGTTTATCACACAGCTACGAGCAGTACTTC
CDR3aa: CASSLSHSYEQYF
abundance: NA
v_gene: TRBV27
j_gene: TRBJ2-7
d_gene: NA

CDR3nt: TGTGCCAGCAGCAAGAACACCGGGGAGCTGTTTTTT
CDR3aa: CASSKNTGELFF
abundance: once
v_gene: TRBV2
j_gene: TRBJ2-2
d_gene: NA

CDR3nt: TGTGCCAGCAGTGCCCCACAGTCTAGCGGGGTTGAAGATACGCAGTATTTT
CDR3aa: CASSAPQSSGVEDTQYF
abundance: once
v_gene: TRBV6-1
j_gene: TRBJ2-3
d_gene: TRBD2